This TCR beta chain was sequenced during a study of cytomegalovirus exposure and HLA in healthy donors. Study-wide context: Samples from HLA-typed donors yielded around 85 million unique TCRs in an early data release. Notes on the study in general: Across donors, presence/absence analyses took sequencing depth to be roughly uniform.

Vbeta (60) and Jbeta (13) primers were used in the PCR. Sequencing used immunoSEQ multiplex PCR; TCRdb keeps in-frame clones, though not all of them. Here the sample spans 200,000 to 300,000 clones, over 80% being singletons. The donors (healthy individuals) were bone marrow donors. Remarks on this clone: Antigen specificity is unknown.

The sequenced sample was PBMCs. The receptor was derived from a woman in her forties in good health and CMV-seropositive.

The CDR3 nucleotides are TGTGCCAGCAGCCATCTCAGGTGGGGACAGGGGGCAACAGATACGCAGTATTTT. Protein sequence: CASSHLRWGQGATDTQYF. The chain is built from TRBV7-2 and TRBJ2-3; TRBD1 matches 12 bases. This CDR3 contains 18 residues. V dropped 5 bases and J dropped 3; count of bases not matched to a gene: 12. Germline V lookup: CDR1 SGHTA, CDR2 FQGNSA. The entire variable domain, with the rest obtained from reference TRBV7-2 and TRBJ2-3, is as follows: GAGVSQSPSNKVTEKGKDVELRCDPISGHTALYWYRQSLGQGLEFLIYFQGNSAPDKSGLPSDRFSAERTGGSVSTLTIQRTQQEDSAVYLCASSHLRWGQGATDTQYFGPGTRLTVL.